These 32 T cell receptor beta chains share one sample of origin, sequenced in a study of blood T cell repertoires in COVID-19. TCRdb keeps only in-frame clones here, not all; method: immunoSEQ multiplex PCR. The sample comprises 95,000 to 150,000 clones, 80% to 85% of which are singletons, and 3.5% to 4% rests with the top ten. What was sequenced was PBMCs or T cells enriched from blood (not recorded which). All receptors derive from a woman in her 30s who had recovered from COVID-19.

This rearrangement joins TRBV5-1 to TRBJ2-5; the D gene is possibly TRBD2 (6 bases). CDR3 length equals 14 residues. Deletions cut 4 bases from V and 7 bases from J, with 17 bases between. Per germline, CDR1 SGHRS and CDR2 YFSETQ. The CDR3 sequence: CASSPRDGRGTQYF. CDR3 sequence (DNA): TGCGCCAGCAGCCCCCGGGACGGGCGGGGGACCCAGTACTTC. Variable domain in full (rest from reference TRBV5-1 and TRBJ2-5): KAGVTQTPRYLIKTRGQQVTLSCSPISGHRSVSWYQQTPGQGLQFLFEYFSETQRNKGNFPGRFSGRQFSNSRSEMNVSTLELGDSALYLCASSPRDGRGTQYFGPGTRLLVL.

J is TRBJ2-2 and V is TRBV4-2; 8 bases are shared with TRBD2. Germline-derived CDR1 and CDR2 are LGHNA and YNFKEQ. J was trimmed by 5 bases and V by 3 bases; bases with no gene match: 8. This CDR3 spans 16 amino acids. The CDR3 sequence: CASSQSAGEGTGELFF. DNA for the CDR3: TGTGCCAGCAGCCAGTCAGCGGGAGAGGGGACCGGGGAGCTGTTTTTT.

The chain uses TRBV23-1 and TRBJ2-2, with 9 positions matching TRBD1. TRBV23-1 is marked as an open reading frame, function uncertain. CDR3 length equals 15 residues. V lost 3 bases to trimming and J lost 8 bases; unmatched junction nucleotides: 7. The CDR3 sequence: CASSQPGQGNGELFF. CDR3 nucleotides: TGCGCCAGCAGTCAGCCCGGACAGGGGAATGGGGAGCTGTTTTTT.

V gene TRBV10-3 combines with J gene TRBJ2-1; D not resolved. The CDR3 has 16 amino acids. The germline V and J ends were trimmed by 0 bases and 2 bases, with 11 bases remaining between them. Germline-derived CDR1 and CDR2 are ENHRY and SYGVKD. CDR3 sequence: CAISESSINPYNEQFF. The CDR3 region has the DNA TGTGCCATCAGTGAGTCGAGTATAAACCCCTACAATGAGCAGTTCTTC.

The chain joins TRBV11-1 to TRBJ2-1; TRBD1 agrees at 7 bases. V dropped 6 bases and J dropped 6; count of bases not matched to a gene: 5. CDR1 is SGHAT and CDR2 is FQDESV in the germline V gene (reference sequence). The CDR3 is 13 residues long. CDR3 DNA: TGTGCCAGCAGTTGGGACAGCAGCAATGAGCAGTTCTTC. It yields the protein CASSWDSSNEQFF.

The rearrangement uses TRBV5-6 and TRBJ1-1, with 7 nucleotides matching TRBD1. V lost 3 bases and J lost 10; bases outside the gene matches: 6. The CDR3 is 12 amino acids. Per the germline V gene, CDR1 is SGHDT and CDR2 is YYEEEE. This CDR3 reads CASSSGTDLAFF. CDR3 DNA: TGTGCCAGCAGCTCAGGGACAGACCTAGCTTTCTTT.

V gene TRBV28 combines with J gene TRBJ1-1; possibly TRBD1 for D (5 bases). V was pared by 6 bases and J by 5 bases, with 16 bases between. The length of the CDR3 is 14 residues. The germline V gene encodes CDR1 MDHEN and CDR2 SYDVKM. DNA for the CDR3: TGTGCCAGCAGCTTCGGGGAGGGGTGGACTGAAGCTTTCTTT. It specifies CASSFGEGWTEAFF. Looking up the rest from reference TRBV28 and TRBJ1-1 gives the full variable domain: DVKVTQSSRYLVKRTGEKVFLECVQDMDHENMFWYRQDPGLGLRLIYFSYDVKMKEKGDIPEGYSVSREKKERFSLILESASTNQTSMYLCASSFGEGWTEAFFGQGTRLTVV.

The sample holds one count of this clone. The chain couples TRBV3-1 (or the pseudogene TRBV3-2) to TRBJ2-7; weak D call: TRBD2 (7 bases). CDR1 and CDR2 from the germline V gene are LGHDT and YNNKEL (reference sequence). This CDR3 comprises 15 residues. The V gene lost 0 bases and the J gene lost 5 bases, with 14 bases spanning the gap. CDR3 sequence reads: CASSQELRGPDEQYF. CDR3 DNA: TGTGCCAGCAGCCAAGAGTTGCGGGGGCCGGACGAGCAGTACTTC.

This chain joins TRBV18 and TRBJ1-3; unclear D gene. Germline V gives CDR1 KGHSH, CDR2 LQKENI. The CDR3 contains 12 residues. V was clipped by 5 bases and J by 3 bases, with 5 bases between them. CDR3 sequence (DNA): TGTGCCAGCTCAGAGGATGGAAACACCATATATTTT. Amino acid sequence: CASSEDGNTIYF. The full variable domain, completed using reference TRBV18 and TRBJ1-3, is NAGVMQNPRHLVRRRGQEARLRCSPMKGHSHVYWYRQLPEEGLKFMVYLQKENIIDESGMPKERFSAEFPKEGPSILRIQQVVRGDSAAYFCASSEDGNTIYFGEGSWLTVV.

This chain joins TRBV27 and TRBJ1-2, with D perhaps matching TRBD1 (5 bases). The CDR3 runs 19 residues. The ends were cut back, 7 bases at V and 0 bases at J, with 27 bases in the middle. The germline gives CDR1 MNHEY, CDR2 SMNVEV (reference sequence). For the CDR3, the DNA is TGTGCCAGCATACGGGTTAACCGTGGCTGGGGCGGCTCTAACTATGGCTACACCTTC. Its protein is CASIRVNRGWGGSNYGYTF.

The chain is built from TRBV2 and TRBJ2-1; no definite D call. CDR1 is SNHLY, CDR2 FYNNEI, per germline. This CDR3 region has 12 residues. Trimming took 7 bases from V and 4 from J, leaving 8 bases between them. The chain's CDR3 is CASKLGYNEQFF. As DNA, the CDR3 is TGTGCCAGCAAGCTCGGGTACAATGAGCAGTTCTTC.

The V gene is TRBV25-1, the J gene TRBJ2-5, with a tentative D call TRBD2 (6 bases). The germline CDR1 and CDR2 sequences are MGHDK and SYGVNS. V was pared by 1 base and J by 7 bases, with 19 bases between. This CDR3 spans 16 amino acids. CDR3 protein: CASSESGGPGWRTQYF. The CDR3 bases are TGTGCCAGCAGTGAATCTGGAGGGCCCGGATGGCGGACCCAGTACTTC.

This chain joins TRBV7-2 and TRBJ2-1; 8 nucleotides agree with TRBD1. The CDR3 totals 15 residues. Per the germline V gene, CDR1 is SGHTA and CDR2 is FQGNSA. V dropped 5 bases and J dropped 5; count of bases not matched to a gene: 8. CDR3 bases: TGTGCCAGCAGCCCCTTTCCGGGACAGGACAATGAGCAGTTCTTC. Protein product: CASSPFPGQDNEQFF.

The chain employs TRBV4-1 and TRBJ2-1; the match to TRBD2 covers 9 bases. The CDR3 has 16 residues. Unmatched junction bases numbered 9, after V lost 2 bases and J lost 7 bases. Per the germline V gene, CDR1 is MGHRA and CDR2 is YSYEKL. The CDR3 here is CASSQLIAGVANEQFF. Written as DNA, the CDR3 is TGCGCCAGCAGCCAACTCATAGCGGGAGTAGCGAATGAGCAGTTCTTC.

In its sample, this clone was seen once. The rearrangement joins TRBV19 to TRBJ1-6; the match to TRBD1 covers 7 bases. V shed 4 bases and J 4 bases; nucleotides not matched to a gene: 4. This CDR3 region has 15 residues. From germline, CDR1 is LNHDA and CDR2 SQIVND (reference sequence). The CDR3 is CASSTRTGYNSPLHF. The DNA for the CDR3 is TGTGCCAGTAGTACCCGGACAGGATATAATTCACCCCTCCACTTT.

This clone was recorded once. V usage is TRBV5-1 and J usage is TRBJ2-3, with D perhaps TRBD2 (6 bases). The length of the CDR3 is 15 residues. Deletions cut 4 bases from V and 0 bases from J, with 12 bases between. Germline CDR1 SGHRS, CDR2 YFSETQ. CDR3 protein: CASSRPGTSTDTQYF. The CDR3 region has the DNA TGCGCCAGCAGCCGCCCCGGGACTAGCACAGATACGCAGTATTTT.

This clone appeared once. This rearrangement joins TRBV28 to TRBJ2-7, with TRBD1 identical over 7 bases. V shed 5 bases, J shed 1 base, and the junction held 8 bases outside the gene matches. The CDR3 is 15 residues long. Germline CDR1 is MDHEN and CDR2 is SYDVKM. CDR3 in amino acids: CASSPYRGQSYEQYF. CDR3 nucleotide sequence: TGTGCCAGCAGTCCGTACAGGGGACAGTCCTACGAGCAGTACTTC.

J is TRBJ2-1 and V is TRBV29-1; D is unresolved. Germline-derived CDR1 and CDR2 are SQVTM and ANQGSEA. The V gene lost 6 bases and the J gene lost 11 bases, with 14 bases spanning the gap. The CDR3 is 11 residues long. The CDR3 sequence: CSVPPLSKQFF. DNA for the CDR3: TGCAGCGTACCCCCCTTGTCTAAGCAGTTCTTC.

The gene calls are TRBV5-1 and TRBJ2-4; TRBD1 matches 10 bases. The germline CDR1 and CDR2 sequences are SGHRS and YFSETQ. With 3 bases clipped from V and 9 bases from J, the junction kept 9 bases outside the gene matches. CDR3 length: 15 residues. Here the CDR3 reads CASSSRQGAGSIQYF. As DNA, the CDR3 is TGCGCCAGCAGCTCTCGACAGGGGGCGGGTAGCATTCAGTACTTC.

The gene calls are TRBV28 and TRBJ2-7; 7 nucleotides align to TRBD1. V was pared by 6 bases and J by 3 bases, with 20 bases of the junction left unmatched. The germline V gene encodes CDR1 MDHEN and CDR2 SYDVKM. The CDR3 sequence is 18 residues long. CDR3 DNA sequence: TGTGCCAGCAGCCCCCGACAGGGAAAAGGGGTAGGGCGCTACGAGCAGTACTTC. Translated, it gives CASSPRQGKGVGRYEQYF.

This chain connects TRBV9 to TRBJ2-1, with no clear D. With 3 bases removed from V and 4 bases from J, the gap between germline ends came to 20 bases. Germline CDR1 reads SGDLS; CDR2 reads YYNGEE. CDR3 size: 17 residues. The CDR3 spells CASSAHLPGGPYNEQFF. CDR3 DNA: TGTGCCAGCAGCGCGCACCTCCCGGGTGGTCCGTACAATGAGCAGTTCTTC.

The chain has TRBV28 and TRBJ2-3, with D perhaps matching TRBD2 (6 bases). The germline CDR1 and CDR2 sequences are MDHEN and SYDVKM. The CDR3 has 16 residues. Trimming took 6 bases from V and 2 from J, leaving 18 bases between them. The CDR3 DNA sequence: TGTGCCAGCAGGGTGCGGGGTTTTTGGCTCACAGATACGCAGTATTTT. This translates into CASRVRGFWLTDTQYF.

The rearrangement uses TRBV6-4 and TRBJ2-1, with a weak D call TRBD1 (6 bases). Trimming took 5 bases from V and 0 from J, leaving 8 bases between them. Germline V gives CDR1 MRHNA, CDR2 SNTAGT. The CDR3 extends over 14 amino acids. Here the CDR3 DNA reads TGTGCCAGCAGTATGGACAGCTCCTACAATGAGCAGTTCTTC. This codes for CASSMDSSYNEQFF.

This CDR3 is CASKTTAGAGLAGGPENEQFF. The DNA of the CDR3 is TGTGCCAGTAAAACCACTGCCGGGGCCGGACTAGCGGGAGGGCCGGAAAATGAGCAGTTCTTC. The chain recombines TRBV19 with TRBJ2-1; TRBD2 aligns across 15 bases. CDR1 is LNHDA and CDR2 is SQIVND in the germline V gene (reference sequence). CDR3 length: 21 residues. Trimming removed 7 bases from V and 7 bases from J; junction bases left unmatched: 23.

The rearrangement links TRBV7-8 to TRBJ2-1, with D perhaps matching TRBD1 (7 bases). Germline CDR1 and CDR2: SGHVS and FQNEAQ. This CDR3 is 14 amino acids long. The V end lost 5 bases, the J end lost 7 bases, and 15 bases lay between the germline ends. CDR3 in amino acids: CASSPSRGVNEQFF. The CDR3 nucleotides read TGTGCCAGCAGCCCCAGCAGGGGGGTGAATGAGCAGTTCTTC.

This rearrangement joins TRBV28 to TRBJ1-1, with a weak D call TRBD1 (5 bases). V was trimmed by 7 bases and J by 7 bases, leaving 10 bases between them. The CDR3 covers 11 residues. CDR1 and CDR2 (germline): MDHEN, SYDVKM. The CDR3 region is CASTWGGEAFF. The CDR3 DNA reads as TGTGCCAGCACGTGGGGGGGTGAAGCTTTCTTT.

The chain links TRBV14 to TRBJ1-3; TRBD1 aligns across 7 bases. Germline CDR1 reads SGHDN; CDR2 reads FVKESK. The CDR3 contains 15 residues. After removal of 4 bases from V and 4 bases from J, the junction contained 7 bases not matched to a gene. CDR3 bases: TGTGCCAGCAGCCCTAGACAGGGCGGGGGAAACACCATATATTTT. Protein sequence: CASSPRQGGGNTIYF. The full variable domain, with the rest looked up from reference TRBV14 and TRBJ1-3, is EAGVTQFPSHSVIEKGQTVTLRCDPISGHDNLYWYRRVMGKEIKFLLHFVKESKQDESGMPNNRFLAERTGGTYSTLKVQPAELEDSGVYFCASSPRQGGGNTIYFGEGSWLTVV.

This clone was counted once. This chain connects TRBV6-5 to TRBJ2-2; 8 nucleotides line up with TRBD2. This CDR3 region has 15 residues. V lost 6 bases and J lost 4; bases outside the gene matches: 7. CDR1 is MNHEY, CDR2 SVGAGI, per germline. CDR3: CASRISGIGTGELFF. For the CDR3, the DNA is TGTGCCAGCAGGATTAGCGGGATAGGCACCGGGGAGCTGTTTTTT.

This rearrangement joins TRBV25-1 to TRBJ1-6, with a tentative D call TRBD1 (5 bases). CDR3 length equals 15 residues. V lost 2 bases and J 10 bases, leaving 15 bases between the germline ends. CDR1 and CDR2 (germline): MGHDK, SYGVNS. This CDR3 is CASSETGGVGSPLHF. The CDR3 nucleotides are TGTGCCAGCAGTGAAACCGGGGGGGTAGGGTCACCCCTCCACTTT.

The chain joins TRBV28 to TRBJ2-7, with 8 nucleotides matching TRBD1. Germline V gene data show CDR1 as MDHEN and CDR2 as SYDVKM. The length of the CDR3 is 15 residues. Trimming at V came to 4 bases and at J to 0 bases, leaving 5 bases not matched to a gene. DNA of the CDR3: TGTGCCAGCAGTTCCTCGACAGGGGTCTCCTACGAGCAGTACTTC. Protein: CASSSSTGVSYEQYF.

The chain couples TRBV6-2 or TRBV6-3 to TRBJ1-5; D gene ambiguous. CDR1 and CDR2 from the germline V gene are MNHEY and SVGEGT. The CDR3 consists of 14 residues. Trimming took off 5 bases at V and 7 bases at J, with 15 bases between the two ends. CDR3 bases: TGTGCCAGCAGTCTAGGCCTCTTTGGGCAGCCCCAGCATTTT. The encoded protein is CASSLGLFGQPQHF.

In its sample, this clone was seen once. The chain carries TRBV27 and TRBJ2-1; TRBD2 matches 12 bases. The CDR3 length is 19 residues. Per germline, CDR1 MNHEY and CDR2 SMNVEV (reference sequence). Germline trimming cut 5 bases from V and 3 bases from J; bases unmatched to any gene: 14. The CDR3 region has the DNA TGTGCCAGCAGTCCTTGGCTAGCGGGAGGGCCGATGGGCTACAATGAGCAGTTCTTC. Its translation is CASSPWLAGGPMGYNEQFF.